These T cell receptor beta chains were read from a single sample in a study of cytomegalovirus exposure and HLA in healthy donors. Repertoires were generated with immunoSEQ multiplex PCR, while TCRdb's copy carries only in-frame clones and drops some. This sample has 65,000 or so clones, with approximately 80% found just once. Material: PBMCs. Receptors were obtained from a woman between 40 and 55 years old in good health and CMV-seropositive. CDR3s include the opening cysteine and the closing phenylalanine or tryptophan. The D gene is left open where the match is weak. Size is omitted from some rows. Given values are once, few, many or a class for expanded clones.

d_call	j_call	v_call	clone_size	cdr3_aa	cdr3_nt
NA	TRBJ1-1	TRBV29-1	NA	CSVPGTEAFF	TGCAGCGTTCCGGGGACTGAAGCTTTCTTT
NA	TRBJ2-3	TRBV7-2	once	CASSFHREQYF	TGTGCCAGCAGCTTCCACCGGGAGCAGTATTTT
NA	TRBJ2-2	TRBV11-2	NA	CASSPGQRKTGELFF	TGTGCCAGCAGCCCGGGACAACGAAAAACCGGGGAGCTGTTTTTT
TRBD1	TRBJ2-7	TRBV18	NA	CASSPGTGREQYF	TGTGCCAGCTCACCGGGGACAGGGCGCGAGCAGTACTTC
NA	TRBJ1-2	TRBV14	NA	CASSQDNGYGGYTF	TGTGCCAGCAGCCAAGATAACGGTTATGGTGGCTACACCTTC
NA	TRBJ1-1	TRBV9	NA	CASSAGANTEAFF	TGTGCCAGCAGCGCCGGAGCGAACACTGAAGCTTTCTTT
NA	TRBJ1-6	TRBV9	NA	CASSPNLAGAPLHF	TGTGCCAGCAGCCCCAACCTGGCAGGGGCTCCCCTCCACTTT
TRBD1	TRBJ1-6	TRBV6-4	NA	CASGTGVSPLHF	TGTGCCAGCGGGACAGGGGTTTCACCCCTCCACTTT
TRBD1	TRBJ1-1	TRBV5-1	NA	CASSYRQGVEAFF	TGCGCCAGCAGCTACCGACAGGGAGTTGAAGCTTTCTTT
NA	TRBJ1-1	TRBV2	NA	CASYREFGTEAFF	TGTGCCAGTTACAGGGAGTTTGGCACTGAAGCTTTCTTT
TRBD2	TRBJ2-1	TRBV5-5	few	CASSLILALYNEQFF	TGTGCCAGCAGCTTGATACTAGCGCTCTACAATGAGCAGTTCTTC
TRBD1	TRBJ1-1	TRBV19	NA	CASSMGTGRTEAFF	TGTGCCAGTAGTATGGGGACAGGAAGAACTGAAGCCTTCTTT
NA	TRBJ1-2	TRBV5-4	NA	CASSSLDRLSSYTF	TGTGCCAGCAGCTCTTTAGACAGGTTGTCTAGCTACACCTTC
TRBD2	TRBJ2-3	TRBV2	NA	CASSGEGLAGETQYF	TGTGCCAGCTCAGGAGAGGGGCTAGCGGGAGAGACGCAGTATTTT
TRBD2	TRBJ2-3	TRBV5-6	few	CASSRGGKSKTDTQYF	TGTGCCAGCAGCCGGGGGGGGAAAAGTAAGACAGATACGCAGTATTTT
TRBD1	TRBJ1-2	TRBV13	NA	CASSLDREDYGYTF	TGTGCCAGCAGCTTGGACAGGGAGGACTATGGCTACACCTTC
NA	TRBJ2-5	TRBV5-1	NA	CASSGGLQETQYF	TGCGCCAGCAGCGGGGGCCTCCAAGAGACCCAGTACTTC
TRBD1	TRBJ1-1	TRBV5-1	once	CASSADTGGWTEAFF	TGCGCCAGCAGCGCAGATACAGGGGGCTGGACTGAAGCTTTCTTT
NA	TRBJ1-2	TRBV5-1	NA	CASSLVGEGYTF	TGCGCCAGCAGCTTGGTCGGGGAGGGCTACACCTTC
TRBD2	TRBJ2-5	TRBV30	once	CAWEGGGETQYF	TGTGCCTGGGAGGGCGGGGGGGAGACCCAGTACTTC
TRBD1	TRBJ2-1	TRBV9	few	CASSVTQGAGEQFF	TGTGCCAGCAGCGTAACACAGGGGGCAGGTGAGCAGTTCTTC
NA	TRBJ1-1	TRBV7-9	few	CASSLEGVSEAFF	TGTGCCAGCAGCTTAGAAGGGGTTTCTGAAGCTTTCTTT
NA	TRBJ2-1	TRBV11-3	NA	CASSAGDEGYNEQFF	TGTGCCAGCAGCGCAGGTGACGAGGGCTACAATGAGCAGTTCTTC
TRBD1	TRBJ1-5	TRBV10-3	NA	CAISGWNRGHQPQHF	TGTGCCATCAGTGGTTGGAACAGGGGGCATCAGCCCCAGCATTTT
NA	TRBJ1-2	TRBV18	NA	CASSPPNPGLYGYTF	TGTGCCAGCTCACCACCGAATCCGGGACTCTATGGCTACACCTTC
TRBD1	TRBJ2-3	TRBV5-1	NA	CASSPGQVGTDTQYF	TGCGCCAGCAGCCCCGGACAGGTCGGCACAGATACGCAGTATTTT
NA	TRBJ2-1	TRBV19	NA	CASSMSLGAVGEQFF	TGTGCCAGTAGTATGTCTTTGGGGGCCGTGGGCGAGCAGTTCTTC
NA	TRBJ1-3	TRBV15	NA	CATSRGPQGLSGNTIYF	TGTGCCACCAGCAGGGGTCCACAGGGCCTCTCTGGAAACACCATATATTTT
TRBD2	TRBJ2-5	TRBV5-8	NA	CASSSLTSGKETQYF	TGTGCCAGCAGCTCCCTGACTAGCGGGAAGGAGACCCAGTACTTC
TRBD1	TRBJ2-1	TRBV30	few	CAWRGGQGAHEQFF	TGTGCCTGGAGAGGCGGACAGGGGGCCCATGAGCAGTTCTTC
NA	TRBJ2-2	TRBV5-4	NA	CASSLAIGGIGTGELFF	TGTGCCAGCAGCTTGGCCATCGGGGGAATAGGCACCGGGGAGCTGTTTTTT
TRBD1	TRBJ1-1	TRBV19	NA	CASSIGQVVSMNTEAFF	TGTGCCAGTAGTATTGGACAGGTTGTCTCAATGAACACTGAAGCTTTCTTT
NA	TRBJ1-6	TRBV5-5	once	CASSIGTSHGNSPLHF	TGTGCCAGCAGCATCGGGACTTCCCATGGTAATTCACCCCTCCACTTT
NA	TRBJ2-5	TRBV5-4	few	CASSLAGRETQYF	TGTGCCAGCAGCCTTGCGGGCCGGGAGACCCAGTACTTC
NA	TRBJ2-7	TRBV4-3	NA	CASSQVLGAHEQYF	TGCGCCAGCAGCCAAGTTTTGGGGGCCCACGAGCAGTACTTC